These T cell receptor beta chains were read from a single sample in a study of T-cell reconstitution after alpha-beta-depleted transplantation in children. Via MiXCR, TCRdb re-called the PCR reads, giving one row per CDR3 protein. The sample records hundreds of thousands of distinct CDR3 sequences, around 15% being singletons. The sequencing here drew on PBMCs, mostly from graft donor cells, taken 360 days after TCRalphabeta/CD19-depleted stem cell transplant. The receptors stem from a male patient aged 2-15 years who had a stem cell transplant for acute lymphoblastic leukemia, so the T cells may come from the graft donor. Each CDR3 is given with its conserved first and last residue. Each record gives: CDR3 length, D gene, clone size, J gene, V gene, CDR3 protein, CDR3 DNA. The D gene is left open where the match is weak. Rows give clone size only sometimes, using once, few, many, or a class for an expanded clone.

16 | NA | NA | TRBJ1-6 | TRBV20-1 | CSARGRLGLGNSPLHF | TGCAGTGCTAGAGGAAGACTGGGGCTTGGGAATTCACCCCTCCACTTT
15 | NA | few | TRBJ1-4 | TRBV5-1 | CASSGGRPTAEKLFF | TGCGCCAGCAGCGGGGGACGGCCCACGGCCGAAAAACTGTTTTTT
14 | NA | NA | TRBJ2-3 | TRBV29-1 | CSVAQDLSTDTQYF | TGCAGCGTTGCTCAGGATCTTAGCACAGATACGCAGTATTTT
17 | TRBD1 | few | TRBJ2-5 | TRBV4-3 | CASSQDWKGTVQETQYF | TGCGCCAGCAGCCAAGATTGGAAAGGGACAGTGCAAGAGACCCAGTACTTC
14 | NA | NA | TRBJ2-7 | TRBV7-9 | CASSFSNSGREQYF | TGTGCCAGCAGCTTTAGTAACAGTGGCCGAGAGCAGTACTTC
16 | NA | many | TRBJ1-4 | TRBV6-9 | CASGGVSPSGNEKLFF | TGTGCCAGCGGGGGGGTTAGCCCCAGTGGTAATGAAAAACTGTTTTTT
14 | NA | once | TRBJ1-2 | TRBV13 | CASSFGNRAYGYTF | TGTGCCAGCAGCTTTGGAAACAGGGCCTATGGCTACACCTTC
12 | NA | few | TRBJ2-3 | TRBV29-1 | CSVEWGTDTQYF | TGCAGCGTTGAGTGGGGCACAGATACGCAGTATTTT
16 | TRBD2 | NA | TRBJ2-7 | TRBV7-2 | CASSPRTSRNSYEQYF | TGTGCCAGCAGCCCCCGGACTAGCAGAAACTCCTACGAGCAGTACTTC
17 | TRBD2 | few | TRBJ2-1 | TRBV9 | CASSVELWTSGRNEQLF | TGTGCCAGCAGCGTAGAACTGTGGACTAGCGGGAGAAATGAGCAGCTCTTC
15 | TRBD1 | NA | TRBJ2-3 | TRBV5-1 | CASSRGQGPGDTQYF | TGCGCCAGCAGCCGCGGACAGGGCCCGGGGGATACGCAGTATTTT
16 | TRBD1 | NA | TRBJ1-1 | TRBV5-1 | CASSLAQGGMNTEAFF | TGCGCCAGCAGCTTGGCACAGGGGGGAATGAACACTGAAGCTTTCTTT
15 | NA | NA | TRBJ1-1 | TRBV4-2 | CASSQDEGFDTEAFF | TGTGCCAGCAGCCAAGATGAGGGATTCGACACTGAAGCTTTCTTT
15 | NA | few | TRBJ2-5 | TRBV20-1 | CSARDPVASKETQYF | TGCAGTGCTAGGGATCCCGTGGCTAGCAAAGAGACCCAGTACTTC
20 | TRBD2 | many | TRBJ2-1 | TRBV10-3 | CAISEPSPTSGRRSYNEQFF | TGTGCCATCAGTGAGCCCAGTCCGACTAGCGGGAGACGTTCCTACAATGAGCAGTTCTTC
15 | NA | NA | TRBJ2-5 | TRBV29-1 | CSPRPLRGASETQYF | TGCAGCCCCCGACCCTTAAGAGGGGCGAGTGAGACCCAGTACTTC